Shown below are 20 T cell receptor beta chains from a single sample sequenced in a study of blood T cell repertoires in COVID-19. Produced via immunoSEQ multiplex PCR; TCRdb's table is partial and in-frame only. This table has a few hundred thousand clones, around 83% appearing once. Sample: peripheral blood. These receptors originate from a man aged 50 to 59 who had recovered from COVID-19.

The gene calls are TRBV2 and TRBJ1-1; 7 bases are a match to TRBD1. The CDR3 extends over 14 amino acids. The J segment lost 4 bases and the V segment lost 3 bases, leaving 5 bases of the junction unmatched. Germline V gene sequence: CDR1 SNHLY, CDR2 FYNNEI. CDR3 sequence: CASSDSGGFTEAFF. CDR3 DNA sequence: TGTGCCAGCAGTGATTCAGGGGGATTCACTGAAGCTTTCTTT.

The chain carries TRBV7-2 and TRBJ2-5; a possible D gene is TRBD2 (5 bases). This CDR3 has 14 amino acids. V lost 6 bases, J lost 5 bases, and 16 bases lay in between. The germline V gene encodes CDR1 SGHTA and CDR2 FQGNSA. CDR3 DNA sequence: TGTGCCAGCAGATTAACTAGGTTTTGGGAGACCCAGTACTTC. Its translation is CASRLTRFWETQYF.

J is TRBJ1-5 and V is TRBV29-1, with 7 bases lining up with TRBD1. The CDR3 is 13 amino acids. V lost 5 bases, J lost 1 base, and 2 bases stayed unmatched. Germline CDR1 and CDR2: SQVTM and ANQGSEA. The CDR3 DNA sequence: TGCAGCGTTCGGACAGGAAGCAATCAGCCCCAGCATTTT. This encodes CSVRTGSNQPQHF.

The V gene is TRBV20-1, the J gene TRBJ2-7, with a possible D match to TRBD1 (6 bases). The germline CDR1 and CDR2 sequences are DFQATT and SNEGSKA (reference sequence). This CDR3 spans 11 amino acids. Trimming shortened V by 3 bases and J by 9 bases, and 12 bases separated the two germline ends. The CDR3 loop is CSARRDIGQYF. The CDR3 coding sequence is TGCAGTGCTAGGAGGGACATCGGGCAGTACTTC.

This chain joins TRBV28 and TRBJ2-7, with 9 positions matching TRBD2. The CDR3 spans 15 residues. The trim removed 3 bases at V and 5 bases at J, leaving 8 bases unmatched. Germline V gene data show CDR1 as MDHEN and CDR2 as SYDVKM. DNA for the CDR3: TGTGCCAGCAGTTTTAATAGCGGGAGAATCGACGAGCAGTACTTC. Amino acids: CASSFNSGRIDEQYF.

The chain links TRBV6-2 or TRBV6-3 to TRBJ1-5; 10 bases map to TRBD1. The germline V gene has CDR1 MNHEY and CDR2 SVGEGT. J was trimmed by 5 bases and V by 4 bases; bases with no gene match: 5. The CDR3 length is 15 residues. The CDR3 region has the DNA TGTGCCAGCAGTTCGCCGGGGACAGGGGATCAGCCCCAGCATTTT. It encodes CASSSPGTGDQPQHF.

The rearrangement joins TRBV18 to TRBJ2-3, with 9 bases fitting TRBD2. Looked up from germline, CDR1 is KGHSH and CDR2 is LQKENI. J lost 0 bases, V lost 1 base, and 5 bases had no gene match. The CDR3 extends over 17 amino acids. The CDR3 DNA reads as TGTGCCAGCTCACCACTTTTGACTAGCGGTAGCACAGATACGCAGTATTTT. Translation gives CASSPLLTSGSTDTQYF.

The rearrangement joins TRBV3-1 (or the pseudogene TRBV3-2) to TRBJ1-4, with D perhaps TRBD1 (5 bases). Trimming removed 2 bases from V and 5 bases from J, with 15 bases in between. This CDR3 region has 16 residues. The germline CDR1 and CDR2 sequences are LGHDT and YNNKEL (reference sequence). The CDR3 nucleotides read TGTGCCAGCAGCCAACGCGGGGAAGGGGCAAATGAAAAACTGTTTTTT. It translates to CASSQRGEGANEKLFF.

The rearrangement uses TRBV3-1 (or the pseudogene TRBV3-2) and TRBJ2-6; the match to TRBD2 covers 8 bases. The CDR3 is 19 amino acids. V shed 7 bases, J shed 1 base, and the junction held 15 bases outside the gene matches. CDR1 is LGHDT, CDR2 YNNKEL, per germline (reference sequence). Here the CDR3 DNA reads TGTGCCAGCACTCAGAGTAGCGGGAACCCCCCTTCTGGGGCCAACGTCCTGACTTTC. It yields the protein CASTQSSGNPPSGANVLTF.

This rearrangement joins TRBV6-5 to TRBJ1-1, with D hard to call. V lost 6 bases and J 0 bases, leaving 14 bases between the germline ends. Looked up from germline, CDR1 is MNHEY and CDR2 is SVGAGI. The CDR3 is 15 residues long. The CDR3 protein is CASRLAGGLNTEAFF. CDR3 nucleotides: TGTGCCAGCAGGCTGGCGGGTGGATTGAACACTGAAGCTTTCTTT.

The gene calls are TRBV7-9 and TRBJ1-3; D call uncertain. Germline loops: CDR1 SEHNR, CDR2 FQNEAQ (reference sequence). CDR3 size: 15 residues. V lost 4 bases and J 7 bases, leaving 17 bases between the germline ends. The CDR3 protein is CASSSVGSKLNTIYF. Written as DNA, the CDR3 is TGTGCCAGCAGCTCCGTTGGTTCCAAGCTGAACACCATATATTTT.

This sequence joins TRBV9 and TRBJ2-1; TRBD2 matches at 8 bases. Germline trimming cut 2 bases from V and 10 bases from J; bases unmatched to any gene: 11. Germline values: CDR1 SGDLS, CDR2 YYNGEE. This CDR3 comprises 15 residues. Written as DNA, the CDR3 is TGTGCCAGCAGCGTCACTAGCGGCCCTATAGGCGAGCAGTTCTTC. Protein: CASSVTSGPIGEQFF.

This rearrangement joins TRBV28 to TRBJ1-4, with D perhaps TRBD1 (5 bases). The CDR3 has 13 residues. The germline V gene has CDR1 MDHEN and CDR2 SYDVKM. V was pared by 6 bases and J by 8 bases, with 13 bases between. CDR3 coding DNA: TGTGCCAGCAGCCCTGACAGCATCGAAAAACTGTTTTTT. Encoded protein: CASSPDSIEKLFF.

The chain has TRBV28 and TRBJ2-2; D might be TRBD2 (6 bases). Germline CDR1 is MDHEN and CDR2 is SYDVKM. CDR3 size: 17 residues. V was pared by 5 bases and J by 3 bases, with 19 bases between. The CDR3 DNA is TGTGCCAGCAGTCGACTAGAACCCCCGGTGGACACCGGGGAGCTGTTTTTT. Amino acid sequence: CASSRLEPPVDTGELFF.

This CDR3 reads CASSSQLAGGYEQYF. CDR3 nucleotides: TGTGCCAGCAGCTCTCAACTAGCGGGAGGGTACGAGCAGTACTTC. The chain carries TRBV7-9 and TRBJ2-7, with TRBD2 matching over 13 bases. This CDR3 is built from 15 residues. V was pared by 4 bases and J by 4 bases, with 4 bases of the junction left unmatched. Germline V gene lookup returns CDR1 SEHNR and CDR2 FQNEAQ (reference sequence).

The chain has TRBV3-1 (or the pseudogene TRBV3-2) and TRBJ1-2; 10 bases fit TRBD1. CDR1 and CDR2 (germline): LGHDT, YNNKEL (reference sequence). This CDR3 region has 15 residues. The trim removed 1 base at V and 3 bases at J, leaving 2 bases unmatched. CDR3 in DNA: TGTGCCAGCAGCCAAGGACAGGGGGCTTACTATGGCTACACCTTC. It specifies CASSQGQGAYYGYTF.

This clone has a handful of counts. The chain has TRBV19 and TRBJ1-1; 7 nucleotides align to TRBD1. This CDR3 region has 13 residues. Trimming took 7 bases from V and 1 from J; bases not matched to a gene: 3. CDR1 is LNHDA, CDR2 SQIVND, per germline (reference sequence). CDR3 loop: CASNNRGNTEAFF. The CDR3 nucleotides read TGTGCCAGTAACAACAGGGGGAACACTGAAGCTTTCTTT.

This chain uses TRBV5-8 with TRBJ1-5; a possible D gene is TRBD1 (6 bases). The V gene's germline CDR1 is SGHTS and CDR2 YDEGEE. Trimming stripped 1 base from V and 3 bases from J, with 14 bases between. CDR3 length equals 16 residues. The CDR3 DNA reads TGTGCCAGCAGCTTGAGCGGCAGGGGTTACAATCAGCCCCAGCATTTT. This gives the protein CASSLSGRGYNQPQHF.

V gene TRBV28 combines with J gene TRBJ2-2; 10 bases agree with TRBD1. Germline V gene lookup returns CDR1 MDHEN and CDR2 SYDVKM. This CDR3 comprises 16 residues. Losses at the gene ends were 6 bases for V and 7 bases for J; bases not matched to a gene: 11. Here the CDR3 reads CASSPPGQGQNGELFF. In DNA form, the CDR3 reads TGTGCCAGCAGCCCGCCGGGACAGGGGCAGAACGGGGAGCTGTTTTTT.

This sequence joins TRBV6-4 and TRBJ2-7, with unresolved D. The V gene's germline CDR1 is MRHNA and CDR2 SNTAGT. Trimming stripped 2 bases from V and 0 bases from J, with 5 bases between. The CDR3 spans 13 residues. The CDR3 reads CASSDPTSYEQYF. The DNA of the CDR3 is TGTGCCAGCAGTGACCCTACCTCCTACGAGCAGTACTTC.